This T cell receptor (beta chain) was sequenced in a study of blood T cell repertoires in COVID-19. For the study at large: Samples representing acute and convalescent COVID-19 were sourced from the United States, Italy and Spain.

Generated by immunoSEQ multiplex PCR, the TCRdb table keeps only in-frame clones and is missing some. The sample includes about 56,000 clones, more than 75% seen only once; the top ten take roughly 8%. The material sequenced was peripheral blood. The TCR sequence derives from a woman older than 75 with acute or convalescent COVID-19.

CDR3 in DNA: TGTGCCAGCAGCTTACATGGAGAAAAAGAGACCCAGTACTTC. It translates to CASSLHGEKETQYF. The chain couples TRBV7-6 to TRBJ2-5; unclear D gene. The CDR3 totals 14 residues. Between the trimmed V and J ends, which lost 2 bases and 3 bases, there was a span of 10 bases. CDR1 and CDR2 (germline): SGHVS, FNYEAQ.